The 19 T cell receptor beta chains below were found in one sample sequenced in a study of T cell responses to AZD1222 COVID-19 vaccine. The table came from immunoSEQ multiplex PCR; TCRdb's copy has only in-frame clones and leaves some out. The sample records about 74,000 clones, about nine tenths being singletons. The sequenced sample was peripheral blood, obtained on day 0 of AZD1222 vaccination. Receptor source: an adult in good health.

This clone came up once. The rearrangement links TRBV7-2 to TRBJ2-3; unclear D gene. The V and J ends lost 5 bases and 8 bases respectively, with 8 bases between them. In germline, CDR1 is SGHTA, CDR2 FQGNSA. This CDR3 is built from 11 residues. CDR3 loop: CASSALGTQYF. The CDR3 region has the DNA TGTGCCAGCAGCGCCCTTGGTACGCAGTATTTT.

V gene TRBV5-8 combines with J gene TRBJ1-6; D is perhaps TRBD1 (5 bases). The germline V gene has CDR1 SGHTS and CDR2 YDEGEE. CDR3 size: 14 residues. Trimming pared 0 bases from V and 10 bases from J, leaving 11 bases between. The CDR3 region is CASSLVRGDSPLHF. As DNA, the CDR3 is TGTGCCAGCAGCTTGGTTCGGGGCGACTCACCCCTCCACTTT.

The rearrangement uses TRBV30 and TRBJ2-5; no clear D. Trimming pared 2 bases from V and 3 bases from J, leaving 7 bases between. The CDR3 consists of 12 residues. Germline values: CDR1 GTSNPN, CDR2 SVGIG (reference sequence). CDR3 sequence reads: CAWSWVEETQYF. In nucleotides, the CDR3 is TGTGCCTGGAGTTGGGTGGAAGAGACCCAGTACTTC.

This clone showed up just once. This chain joins TRBV18 and TRBJ2-2; 11 bases agree with TRBD1. Germline trimming cut 3 bases from V and 4 bases from J; bases unmatched to any gene: 7. This CDR3 region has 17 residues. Germline loops: CDR1 KGHSH, CDR2 LQKENI. CDR3 in amino acids: CASSPSGQGAFTGELFF. In DNA, the CDR3 is TGTGCCAGCTCACCTTCCGGACAGGGGGCTTTCACCGGGGAGCTGTTTTTT.

The genes are TRBV10-1 and TRBJ2-7; no clear D gene. With 7 bases removed from V and 4 bases from J, the gap between germline ends came to 14 bases. The CDR3 has 13 residues. Germline CDR1 is WNHNN and CDR2 is SYGVQD (reference sequence). CDR3 sequence: CASIRKRWYEQYF. The CDR3 bases are TGCGCCAGCATCCGAAAACGGTGGTACGAGCAGTACTTC.

V gene TRBV2 combines with J gene TRBJ1-4; no clear D gene. V was clipped by 2 bases and J by 3 bases, with 7 bases between them. CDR1 and CDR2 (germline): SNHLY, FYNNEI. This CDR3 contains 14 residues. DNA for the CDR3: TGTGCCAGCAGTGAAATAACAGCTAATGAAAAACTGTTTTTT. Protein sequence: CASSEITANEKLFF.

This clone was detected a few times. The rearrangement uses TRBV19 and TRBJ1-4; TRBD1 might be the D (5 bases). Trimming stripped 4 bases from V and 3 bases from J, with 9 bases between. Per the germline V gene, CDR1 is LNHDA and CDR2 is SQIVND (reference sequence). The CDR3 runs to 14 residues. The CDR3 DNA reads TGTGCCAGTAGTACGGGACCGGCTAATGAAAAACTGTTTTTT. Its translation is CASSTGPANEKLFF.

The CDR3, as DNA: TGTGCCAGCAGTTACAATCGGCAAGAGGAAGCTTTCTTT. This gives the protein CASSYNRQEEAFF. V gene TRBV6-5 combines with J gene TRBJ1-1; no clear D gene. CDR1 and CDR2 from the germline V gene are MNHEY and SVGAGI. There are 13 residues in the CDR3. V dropped 2 bases and J dropped 8 bases, with 12 bases sitting between them.

V is TRBV11-3 and J is TRBJ2-2; 7 bases match TRBD1. J was trimmed by 6 bases and V by 8 bases; bases with no gene match: 6. CDR1 and CDR2 from the germline V gene are SGHNT and YENEEA. This CDR3 spans 13 amino acids. The CDR3 nucleotides read TGTGCCAGCCGTTATCAGGGGGCCGGGGAGCTGTTTTTT. It is translated as CASRYQGAGELFF.

This clone has just one count. V usage is TRBV11-2 and J usage is TRBJ2-1; 10 bases are a match to TRBD2. The trim removed 5 bases at V and 7 bases at J, leaving 11 bases unmatched. CDR1 and CDR2 from the germline V gene are SGHAT and FQNNGV. The CDR3 loop spans 16 amino acids. CDR3: CASSPQAGGPANEQFF. The CDR3 DNA is TGTGCCAGCAGCCCTCAAGCGGGGGGGCCTGCGAATGAGCAGTTCTTC.

This clone is labeled as medium-sized. The rearrangement uses TRBV6-1 and TRBJ1-2; possibly TRBD1 for D (5 bases). The V end was cut by 1 base, the J end by 7 bases, with 16 bases between. Germline CDR1 and CDR2: MNHNS and SASEGT. The CDR3 spans 15 residues. The CDR3 protein is CASSEEGQGVSGYTF. DNA for the CDR3: TGTGCCAGCAGTGAAGAAGGGCAGGGAGTAAGTGGCTACACCTTC.

This chain uses TRBV27 with TRBJ2-7, with 10 bases aligning to TRBD1. CDR1 is MNHEY, CDR2 SMNVEV, per germline (reference sequence). With V trimmed by 6 bases and J by 1 base, 3 bases remained unmatched. This CDR3 has 14 residues. The CDR3 loop reads CASRRQGASYEQYF. The CDR3 nucleotides are TGTGCCAGCAGACGACAGGGGGCGTCCTACGAGCAGTACTTC.

V and J are TRBV3-1 (or the pseudogene TRBV3-2) and TRBJ2-7, with 8 bases lining up with TRBD2. Trimming took 0 bases from V and 3 from J; bases not matched to a gene: 1. Germline V gene lookup returns CDR1 LGHDT and CDR2 YNNKEL (reference sequence). The CDR3 has 14 amino acids. CDR3 sequence reads: CASSQEGLVYEQYF. CDR3 DNA sequence: TGTGCCAGCAGCCAAGAGGGACTAGTCTACGAGCAGTACTTC.

This clone was counted a single time. The chain combines TRBV5-1 with TRBJ2-1; D may be TRBD1 (7 bases). The CDR3 covers 19 residues. The germline V gene encodes CDR1 SGHRS and CDR2 YFSETQ. Trimming cost V 6 bases and J 3 bases, with 28 bases left between them. CDR3 sequence: CASNQGGGQSKRGYNEQFF. As DNA, the CDR3 is TGCGCCAGCAACCAGGGGGGAGGACAGTCAAAACGCGGCTACAATGAGCAGTTCTTC.

The chain uses TRBV7-2 and TRBJ2-1; 11 nucleotides align to TRBD2. Germline trimming cut 3 bases from V and 6 bases from J; bases unmatched to any gene: 4. Germline values: CDR1 SGHTA, CDR2 FQGNSA. This CDR3 is 15 amino acids long. The CDR3 DNA reads as TGTGCCAGCAGCTTGATAGCGGGGGGGCCCAATGAGCAGTTCTTC. It translates to CASSLIAGGPNEQFF.

The chain couples TRBV7-9 to TRBJ1-4; 8 nucleotides align to TRBD1. V was pared by 7 bases and J by 7 bases, with 11 bases of the junction left unmatched. Germline V lookup: CDR1 SEHNR, CDR2 FQNEAQ (reference sequence). The CDR3 length is 15 residues. CDR3 nucleotide sequence: TGTGCCAGCAACCAAGAGGGGACAGGACGTGAAAAACTGTTTTTT. It translates to CASNQEGTGREKLFF. Variable domain in full (rest from reference TRBV7-9 and TRBJ1-4): DTGVSQNPRHKITKRGQNVTFRCDPISEHNRLYWYRQTLGQGPEFLTYFQNEAQLEKSRLLSDRFSAERPKGSFSTLEIQRTEQGDSAMYLCASNQEGTGREKLFFGSGTQLSVL.

This rearrangement joins TRBV5-1 to TRBJ2-2; D gene unclear. Trimming left V 4 bases short and J 3 bases short, with 7 bases between. The V gene's germline CDR1 is SGHRS and CDR2 YFSETQ. There are 13 residues in the CDR3. The CDR3 spells CASSPWDTGELFF. CDR3 coding DNA: TGCGCCAGCAGCCCTTGGGACACCGGGGAGCTGTTTTTT.

The V and J genes are TRBV7-2 and TRBJ2-3; 11 nucleotides align to TRBD2. The V gene's germline CDR1 is SGHTA and CDR2 FQGNSA. This CDR3 contains 16 residues. V lost 5 bases and J lost 0; bases outside the gene matches: 4. CDR3 sequence: CASSRGLAASTDTQYF. In nucleotides, the CDR3 is TGTGCCAGCAGCCGGGGACTAGCGGCTAGCACAGATACGCAGTATTTT.

The chain is built from TRBV27 and TRBJ2-7; D is undetermined. V lost 4 bases, J lost 4 bases, and 23 bases lay in between. CDR1 and CDR2 from the germline V gene are MNHEY and SMNVEV (reference sequence). The CDR3 is made up of 17 amino acids. The CDR3 sequence: CASSSPSYARGPYEQYF. The CDR3 DNA reads as TGTGCCAGCAGTTCCCCCTCTTACGCGCGAGGACCATACGAGCAGTACTTC.